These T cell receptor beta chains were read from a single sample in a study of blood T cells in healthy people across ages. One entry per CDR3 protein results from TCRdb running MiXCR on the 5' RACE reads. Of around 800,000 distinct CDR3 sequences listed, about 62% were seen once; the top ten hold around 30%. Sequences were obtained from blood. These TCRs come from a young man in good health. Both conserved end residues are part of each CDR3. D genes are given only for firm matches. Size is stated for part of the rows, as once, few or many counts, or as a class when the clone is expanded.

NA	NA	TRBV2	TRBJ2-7	CASSDFGGGEQYF	TGTGCCAGCAGTGATTTTGGGGGTGGCGAGCAGTACTTC
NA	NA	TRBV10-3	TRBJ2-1	CAISDLQDRSMFDEQFF	TGTGCCATCAGTGACCTCCAAGACAGGAGTATGTTCGATGAGCAGTTCTTC
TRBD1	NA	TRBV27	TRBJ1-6	CASRLGTGGSSPLHF	TGTGCCAGCAGACTCGGGACAGGGGGCAGTTCACCCCTCCACTTT
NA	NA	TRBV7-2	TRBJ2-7	CASSLTPVPSYEQYF	TGTGCCAGCAGCTTAACCCCGGTCCCCTCCTACGAGCAGTACTTC
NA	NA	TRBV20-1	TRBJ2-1	CSARDLRRGDNEQFF	TGCAGTGCTAGAGATCTCCGGCGGGGAGACAATGAGCAGTTCTTC
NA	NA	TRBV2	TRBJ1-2	CASRGDHGYTF	TGTGCCAGCAGAGGGGACCATGGCTACACCTTC
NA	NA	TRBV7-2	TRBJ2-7	CASSSHRTISYEQYF	TGTGCCAGCAGCTCCCACCGGACGATCTCCTACGAGCAGTACTTC
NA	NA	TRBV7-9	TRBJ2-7	CASSLASREQYF	TGTGCCAGCAGCTTAGCGTCCCGGGAGCAGTACTTC
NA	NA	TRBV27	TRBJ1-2	CASSLYLTDPGGYTF	TGTGCCAGCAGTTTATACCTGACCGATCCGGGAGGCTACACCTTC
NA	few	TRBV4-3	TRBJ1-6	CASSQGSEGAYPLHF	TGCGCCAGCAGCCAAGGTTCGGAAGGGGCTTATCCCCTCCACTTT
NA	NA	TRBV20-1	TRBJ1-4	CSAPSDRDEKLFF	TGCAGTGCTCCCTCCGACAGAGATGAAAAACTGTTTTTT